The present T cell receptor beta chain was sequenced within a study of Graves' ophthalmopathy and Graves' hyperthyroidism. The CDR3 length is 14 residues. Germline CDR1 MNHNS, CDR2 SASEGT. Between the trimmed V and J ends, which lost 8 bases and 6 bases, there was a span of 17 bases. About this clonotype: Its antigen is unidentified.

The authors diagnosed from clinical symptoms, serum thyroxine, TRAb, thyroid ultrasound and orbital computed tomography. RNA served as the template for amplifying TCR beta CDR3 regions. Second-round multiplex PCR came after a first-round RT-PCR that employed HTBI primers. TCRdb redid the calling of the multiplex PCR reads with MiXCR, one entry per CDR3 protein. The sample contains some 520,000 distinct CDR3 sequences, about 15% of which appear only once. Findings of the study overall: Blood also carried most expanded thyroid clonotypes exceeding 0.001 frequency.

What was sequenced was blood. This sequence was found in a woman in her twenties or thirties with Graves' ophthalmopathy. The chain couples TRBV6-1 to TRBJ1-5; unclear D gene. The CDR3 reads CASHSAGEGQPQHF. The DNA of the CDR3 is TGTGCCAGCCACAGCGCCGGGGAAGGTCAGCCCCAGCATTTT.